This is a list of T cell receptor beta chains from one sample in a study of blood T cells in healthy people across ages. MiXCR, applied by TCRdb to the 5' RACE reads, yields one record per CDR3 protein. This sample has about 830,000 distinct CDR3 sequences, with over 45% found just once. The material sequenced was blood. Source of these receptors: a young man in good health. Both conserved end residues are part of each CDR3. The D gene is left open where the match is weak. Some rows mark clone size as missing; the rest say once, few, many or name a class of expanded clone.

NA TRBD2 TRBJ2-2 TRBV7-9 TGTGCCATACGCGGGAGAGCCACCGGGGAGCTGTTTTTT CAIRGRATGELFF
NA TRBD1 TRBJ1-1 TRBV25-1 TGTGCCGGCAGTCTTCATGGACAGGGGTCCACTGAAGCTTTCTTT CAGSLHGQGSTEAFF
NA NA TRBJ1-1 TRBV10-3 TGTGCCATCAGGGATGACAGAACCTACACTGAAGCTTTCTTT CAIRDDRTYTEAFF
NA TRBD2 TRBJ2-1 TRBV20-1 TGCAGTGCTCCAGGACTAGCGGGAGGTGACAATGAGCAGTTCTTC CSAPGLAGGDNEQFF
NA NA TRBJ2-1 TRBV29-1 TGCAGCGTTGACGTTGGGCAGGGCCGCGAGCAGTTCTTC CSVDVGQGREQFF
few NA TRBJ2-1 TRBV9 TGTGCCAGCAGCGTAGATCGGGGCTTCGTCAATGAGCAGTTCTTC CASSVDRGFVNEQFF
few NA TRBJ2-7 TRBV28 TGTGCCAGCAGCTTATTAGGCAATGAGCAGTACTTC CASSLLGNEQYF
NA TRBD1 TRBJ1-2 TRBV11-2 TGTGCCAGCAGTCCTCACGGGACAGTTAACTATGGCTACACCTTC CASSPHGTVNYGYTF
NA NA TRBJ2-5 TRBV29-1 TGCAGCGTTGGGACATCTACACTTACCACAGAGACCCAGTACTTC CSVGTSTLTTETQYF
NA TRBD2 TRBJ2-7 TRBV7-9 TGTGCCAGCGAGGCGGGGGACCCCTACGAGCAGTACTTC CASEAGDPYEQYF
NA NA TRBJ2-5 TRBV6-6 TGTGCCAGCAGTTACTCCAGCGGTGGGCAAGAGACCCAGTACTTC CASSYSSGGQETQYF
few TRBD1 TRBJ2-5 TRBV6-1 TGTGCCAGCAGTGACCCCGGGACAGATCAAGAGACCCAGTACTTC CASSDPGTDQETQYF
few NA TRBJ1-2 TRBV5-6 TGTGCCAGCAGCTTGGGCGGGAATGACTATGGCTACACCTTC CASSLGGNDYGYTF
NA NA TRBJ1-1 TRBV18 TGTGCCAGCTCACCAACAGCAGCGAACACTGAAGCTTTCTTT CASSPTAANTEAFF
few NA TRBJ2-1 TRBV7-2 TGTGCCAGCAGCTTGCTGGGGTTCGGTGAGCAGTTCTTC CASSLLGFGEQFF
NA NA TRBJ1-5 TRBV5-6 TGTGCCAGCACCTTCAACAGGGCTAATCTGCCCCAGCATTTT CASTFNRANLPQHF
few NA TRBJ2-5 TRBV20-1 TGCAGTGCCGCCTTAACGGAGGGGCAAGAGACCCAGTACTTC CSAALTEGQETQYF
NA NA TRBJ2-5 TRBV6-6 TGTGCCAGCAGTACTACAACTCAAGAGACCCAGTACTTC CASSTTTQETQYF
NA NA TRBJ1-1 TRBV12-3/TRBV12-4 TGTGCCAGCAGTCTGATCAACCCAGCAGGGACCACTGAAGCTTTCTTT CASSLINPAGTTEAFF
NA NA TRBJ2-7 TRBV19 TGTGCCAGTAAAGACAGGACAGTGGCTTACGAGCAGTACTTC CASKDRTVAYEQYF
NA TRBD1 TRBJ2-5 TRBV10-3 TGTGCCATCAGAGCATTAGAGGGGGCTGGAGAGACCCAGTACTTC CAIRALEGAGETQYF
few NA TRBJ2-1 TRBV7-6 TGTGCCAGCAGCTTAGATCCGGTGTCTGAGCAGTTCTTC CASSLDPVSEQFF
NA NA TRBJ2-3 TRBV7-2 TGTGCCAGCAGCTCTCCCTCCGTCCGGGTTGGTGTTGGCACAGATACGCAGTATTTT CASSSPSVRVGVGTDTQYF
NA NA TRBJ1-6 TRBV5-5 TGTGCCAGCAGCTTTGCTCTGTATAATTCACCCCTCCACTTT CASSFALYNSPLHF
NA NA TRBJ1-2 TRBV30 TGTGCCTGGAGCGGGATTAACTATGGCTACACCTTC CAWSGINYGYTF
NA NA TRBJ1-1 TRBV9 TGTGCCAGCAGCGTAATCAGAATAGGGAGGTACACTGAAGCTTTCTTT CASSVIRIGRYTEAFF
few NA TRBJ1-2 TRBV27 TGTGCCAGCAGTCCCGGCCCTGTGATCTATGGCTACACCTTC CASSPGPVIYGYTF
NA TRBD1 TRBJ1-2 TRBV7-8 TGTGCCAGCAGTCAATTCGGACAGGGGGCTCACTATGGCTACACCTTC CASSQFGQGAHYGYTF
NA TRBD2 TRBJ2-1 TRBV20-1 TGCAGTGCTAGGATAGCGGGAGTGAACAATGAGCAGTTCTTC CSARIAGVNNEQFF
NA NA TRBJ2-2 TRBV9 TGTGCCAGCAGCGTGTCCACGGAGCTGTTTTTT CASSVSTELFF
once NA TRBJ2-1 TRBV11-3 TGTGCCAGCAGCGATCGTAGGAATGAGCAGTTCTTC CASSDRRNEQFF
NA NA TRBJ2-7 TRBV5-1 TGCGCCAGCAGCTCCCAGGGGGGGGACTACGAGCAGTACTTC CASSSQGGDYEQYF
NA TRBD2 TRBJ2-1 TRBV12-3/TRBV12-4 TGTGCCAGCAGACCCAAGTCTAGCGGGACGGGATACAATGAGCAGTTCTTC CASRPKSSGTGYNEQFF
NA TRBD2 TRBJ2-3 TRBV9 TGTGCCAGCAGTGCGGGGGGTTGGGCAGATACGCAGTATTTT CASSAGGWADTQYF
NA TRBD1 TRBJ2-7 TRBV6-2/TRBV6-3 TGTGCCAGCAGTTACGGAAGGACAGGGCCCTACGAGCAGTACTTC CASSYGRTGPYEQYF
NA TRBD1 TRBJ2-7 TRBV6-7 TGTGCCAGCAGCTACCCTGACAGGGGGGAATACGAGCAGTACTTC CASSYPDRGEYEQYF
few NA TRBJ2-5 TRBV7-8 TGTGCCAGCAGCTTGGGGCCATCGGGAAGCAAGCAGTACTTC CASSLGPSGSKQYF
once NA TRBJ2-7 TRBV10-3 TGTGCCATCAGTCCGGATAAAGTAACGGTCCACGAGCAGTACTTC CAISPDKVTVHEQYF
NA NA TRBJ1-2 TRBV10-3 TGTGCCATCCTCAGGGACAACTATGGCTACACCTTC CAILRDNYGYTF
NA NA TRBJ2-1 TRBV6-6 TGTGCCAGCAGTGACCCAAGGGCGGAAAATGAGCAGTTCTTC CASSDPRAENEQFF
NA NA TRBJ1-5 TRBV3-1 TGTGCCAGCAGCCAAGGGACCCCTGGGGTGGGCAATCAGCCCCAGCATTTT CASSQGTPGVGNQPQHF
NA NA TRBJ2-2 TRBV5-1 TGCGCCAGCAGCCAGACTAGAGAGGGCACCGGGGAGCTGTTTTTT CASSQTREGTGELFF
NA TRBD1 TRBJ2-7 TRBV7-9 TGTGCCAGCAGCTTATCCGGACAGGGATCGCACGAGCAGTACTTC CASSLSGQGSHEQYF
NA NA TRBJ2-1 TRBV28 TGTGCCAGCAGCTTAGCGGGACAGTGGGAGGGCAATGAGCAGTTCTTC CASSLAGQWEGNEQFF
NA TRBD1 TRBJ1-2 TRBV12-3/TRBV12-4 TGTGCCAGCAGCCGGGACAGGGTCGGCTATGGCTACACCTTC CASSRDRVGYGYTF